This T cell receptor beta chain was obtained from a study of CD8 T cells in Susac syndrome. Random hexamers primed reverse transcription of about 0.5 to 1 ug RNA. TCRdb passed the immunoSEQ multiplex PCR reads through MiXCR, listing each CDR3 protein once. The table lists a few hundred thousand distinct CDR3 sequences, roughly 96% of them singletons. Input material: CD4+ T cells from PBMCs. This receptor was taken from a human donor with multiple sclerosis.

The CDR3 coding sequence is TGTGCCAGCAGCTTAGGCCTTGGGGGGGCCTTCGCTGAAGCTTTCTTT. Its translation is CASSLGLGGAFAEAFF. The V and J genes are TRBV11-2 and TRBJ1-1, with D maybe TRBD1 (6 bases). Trimming pared 1 base from V and 6 bases from J, leaving 18 bases between. Germline assignment: CDR1 SGHAT and CDR2 FQNNGV. The CDR3 extends over 16 amino acids.